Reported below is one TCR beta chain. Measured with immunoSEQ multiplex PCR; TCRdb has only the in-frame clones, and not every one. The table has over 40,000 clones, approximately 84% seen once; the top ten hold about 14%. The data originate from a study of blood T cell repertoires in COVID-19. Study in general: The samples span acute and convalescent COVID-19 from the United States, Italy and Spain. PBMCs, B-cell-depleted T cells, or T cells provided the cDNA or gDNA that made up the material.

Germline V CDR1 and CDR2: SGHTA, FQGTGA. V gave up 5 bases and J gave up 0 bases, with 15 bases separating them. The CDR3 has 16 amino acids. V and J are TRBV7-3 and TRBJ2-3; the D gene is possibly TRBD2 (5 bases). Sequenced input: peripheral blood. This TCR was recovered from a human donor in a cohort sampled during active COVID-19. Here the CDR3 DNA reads TGTGCCAGCAGCCAAGAGGGATTTTGGAGCACAGATACGCAGTATTTT. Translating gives CASSQEGFWSTDTQYF.